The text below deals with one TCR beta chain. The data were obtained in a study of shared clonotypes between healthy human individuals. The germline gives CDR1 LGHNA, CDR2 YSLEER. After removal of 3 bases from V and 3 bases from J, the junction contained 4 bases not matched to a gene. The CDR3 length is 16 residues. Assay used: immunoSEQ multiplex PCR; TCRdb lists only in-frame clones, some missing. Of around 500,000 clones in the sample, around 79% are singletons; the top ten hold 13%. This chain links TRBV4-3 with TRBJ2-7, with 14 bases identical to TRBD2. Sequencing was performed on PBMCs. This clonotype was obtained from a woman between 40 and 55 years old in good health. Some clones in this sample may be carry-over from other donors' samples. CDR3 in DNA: TGCGCCAGCAGCCAGGGGACTAGCGGGAGTGTCTACGAGCAGTACTTC. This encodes CASSQGTSGSVYEQYF.